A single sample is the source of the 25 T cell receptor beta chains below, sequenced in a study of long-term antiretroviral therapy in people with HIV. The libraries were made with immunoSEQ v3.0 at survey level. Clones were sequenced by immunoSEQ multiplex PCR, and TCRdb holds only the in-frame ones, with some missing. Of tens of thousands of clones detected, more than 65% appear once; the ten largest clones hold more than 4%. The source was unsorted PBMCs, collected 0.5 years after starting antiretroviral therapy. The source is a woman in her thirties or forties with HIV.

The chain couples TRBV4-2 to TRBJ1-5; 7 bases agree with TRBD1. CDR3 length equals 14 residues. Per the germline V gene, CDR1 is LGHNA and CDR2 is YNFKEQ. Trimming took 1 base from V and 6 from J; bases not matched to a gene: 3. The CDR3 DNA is TGTGCCAGCAGCCAAGCCGGGACAGCTCAGCCCCAGCATTTT. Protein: CASSQAGTAQPQHF.

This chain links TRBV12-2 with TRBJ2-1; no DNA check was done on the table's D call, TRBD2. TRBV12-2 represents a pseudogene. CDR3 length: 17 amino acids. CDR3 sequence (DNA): TGTGCAAGTCGCTTAGTTTTAGGGCAGAGGGTCTACAATGAGCAGTTCTTC. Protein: CASRLVLGQRVYNEQFF.

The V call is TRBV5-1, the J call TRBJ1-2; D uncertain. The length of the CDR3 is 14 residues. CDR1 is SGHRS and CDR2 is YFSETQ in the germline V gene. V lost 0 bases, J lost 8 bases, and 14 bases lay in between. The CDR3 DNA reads TGCGCCAGCAGCTTGGGGTCTCCCTTAGAGGGCTACACCTTC. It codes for CASSLGSPLEGYTF. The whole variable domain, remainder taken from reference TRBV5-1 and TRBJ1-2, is KAGVTQTPRYLIKTRGQQVTLSCSPISGHRSVSWYQQTPGQGLQFLFEYFSETQRNKGNFPGRFSGRQFSNSRSEMNVSTLELGDSALYLCASSLGSPLEGYTFGSGTRLTVV.

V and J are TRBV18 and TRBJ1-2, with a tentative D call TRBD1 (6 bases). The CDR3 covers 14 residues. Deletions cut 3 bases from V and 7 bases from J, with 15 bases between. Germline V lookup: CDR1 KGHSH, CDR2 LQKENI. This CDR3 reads CASSPTPGDGGYTF. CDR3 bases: TGTGCCAGCTCACCCACCCCAGGGGATGGTGGCTACACCTTC.

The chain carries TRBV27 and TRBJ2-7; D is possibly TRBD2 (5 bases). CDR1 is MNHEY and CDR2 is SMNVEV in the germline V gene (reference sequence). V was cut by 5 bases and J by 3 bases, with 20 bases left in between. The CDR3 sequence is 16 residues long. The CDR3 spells CASSTYSGASDYEQYF. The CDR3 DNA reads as TGTGCCAGCAGTACCTACAGCGGCGCGAGCGACTACGAGCAGTACTTC.

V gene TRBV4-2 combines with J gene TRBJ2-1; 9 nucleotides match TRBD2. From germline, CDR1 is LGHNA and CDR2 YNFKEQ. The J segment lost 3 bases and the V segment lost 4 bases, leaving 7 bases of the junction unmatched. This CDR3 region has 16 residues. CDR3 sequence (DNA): TGTGCCAGCAGCCGGAGAATTAGCGGGAGCTACAATGAGCAGTTCTTC. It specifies CASSRRISGSYNEQFF.

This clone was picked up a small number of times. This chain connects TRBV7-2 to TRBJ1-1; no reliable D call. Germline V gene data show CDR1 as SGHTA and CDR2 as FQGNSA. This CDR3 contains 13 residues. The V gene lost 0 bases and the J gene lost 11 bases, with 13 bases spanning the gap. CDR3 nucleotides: TGTGCCAGCAGCTTAGCGGGAGTCCGCGCGGCTTTCTTT. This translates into CASSLAGVRAAFF.

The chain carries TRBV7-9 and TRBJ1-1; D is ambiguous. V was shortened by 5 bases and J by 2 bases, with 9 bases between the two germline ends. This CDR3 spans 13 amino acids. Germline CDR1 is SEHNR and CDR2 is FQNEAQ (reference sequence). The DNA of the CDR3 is TGTGCCAGCAGCCCGGCCCCAAACACTGAAGCTTTCTTT. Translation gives CASSPAPNTEAFF.

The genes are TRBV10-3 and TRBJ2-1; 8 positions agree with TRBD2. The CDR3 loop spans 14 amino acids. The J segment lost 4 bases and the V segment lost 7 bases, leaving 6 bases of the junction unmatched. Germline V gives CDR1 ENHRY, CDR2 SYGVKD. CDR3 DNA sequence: TGTGCCATCATGGTAGCGGGGTCATACAATGAGCAGTTCTTC. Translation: CAIMVAGSYNEQFF.

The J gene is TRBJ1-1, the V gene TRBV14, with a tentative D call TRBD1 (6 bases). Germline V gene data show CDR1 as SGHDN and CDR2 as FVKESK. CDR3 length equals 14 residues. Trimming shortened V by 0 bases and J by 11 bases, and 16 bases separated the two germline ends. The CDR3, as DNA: TGTGCCAGCAGCCAAGACTTCGGGGGGGCCCGGGCTTTCTTT. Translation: CASSQDFGGARAFF.

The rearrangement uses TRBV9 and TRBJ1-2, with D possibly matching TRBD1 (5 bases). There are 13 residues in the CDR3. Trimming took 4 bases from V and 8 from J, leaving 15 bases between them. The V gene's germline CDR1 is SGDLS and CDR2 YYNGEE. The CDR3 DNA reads TGTGCCAGCAGCCCGGGGGAGGGTGAAGGCTACACCTTC. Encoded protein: CASSPGEGEGYTF.

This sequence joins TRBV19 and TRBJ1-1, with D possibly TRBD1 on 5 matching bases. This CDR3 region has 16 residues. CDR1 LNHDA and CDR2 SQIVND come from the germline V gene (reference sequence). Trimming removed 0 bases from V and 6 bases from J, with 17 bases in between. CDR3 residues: CASSIDGAGWGAEAFF. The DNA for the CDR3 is TGTGCCAGTAGTATAGATGGGGCAGGGTGGGGCGCTGAAGCTTTCTTT.

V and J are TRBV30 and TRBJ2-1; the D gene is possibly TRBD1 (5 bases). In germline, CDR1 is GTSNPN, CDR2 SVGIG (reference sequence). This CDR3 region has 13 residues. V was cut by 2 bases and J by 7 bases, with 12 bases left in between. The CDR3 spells CAWSSQGVNEQFF. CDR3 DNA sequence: TGTGCCTGGAGTTCCCAAGGGGTAAATGAGCAGTTCTTC.

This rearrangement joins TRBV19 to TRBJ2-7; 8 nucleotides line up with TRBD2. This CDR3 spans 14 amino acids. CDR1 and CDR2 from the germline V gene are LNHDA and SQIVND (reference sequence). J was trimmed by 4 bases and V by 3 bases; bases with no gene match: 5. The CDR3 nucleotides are TGTGCCAGTAGTATGGTGGGACTAGGGTACGAGCAGTACTTC. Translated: CASSMVGLGYEQYF. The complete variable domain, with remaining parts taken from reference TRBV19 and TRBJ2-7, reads DGGITQSPKYLFRKEGQNVTLSCEQNLNHDAMYWYRQDPGQGLRLIYYSQIVNDFQKGDIAEGYSVSREKKESFPLTVTSAQKNPTAFYLCASSMVGLGYEQYFGPGTRLTVT.

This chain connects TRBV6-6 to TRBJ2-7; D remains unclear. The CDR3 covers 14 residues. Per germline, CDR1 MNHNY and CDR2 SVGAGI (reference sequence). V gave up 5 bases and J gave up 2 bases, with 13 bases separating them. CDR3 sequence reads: CASSPRTGPYEQYF. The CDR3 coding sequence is TGTGCCAGCAGTCCGAGAACGGGTCCCTACGAGCAGTACTTC.

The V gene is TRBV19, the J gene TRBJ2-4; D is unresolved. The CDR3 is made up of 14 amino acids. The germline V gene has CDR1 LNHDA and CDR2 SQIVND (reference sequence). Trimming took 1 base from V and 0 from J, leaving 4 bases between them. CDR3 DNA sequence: TGTGCCAGTAGTATAGGGGAAGCCAAAAACATTCAGTACTTC. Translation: CASSIGEAKNIQYF.

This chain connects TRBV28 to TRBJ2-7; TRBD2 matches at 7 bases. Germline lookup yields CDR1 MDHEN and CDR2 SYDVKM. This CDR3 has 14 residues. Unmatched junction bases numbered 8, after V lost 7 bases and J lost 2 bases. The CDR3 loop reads CASIRQAGPYEQYF. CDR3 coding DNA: TGTGCCAGCATCCGACAAGCGGGGCCCTACGAGCAGTACTTC. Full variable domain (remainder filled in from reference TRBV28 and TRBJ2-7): DVKVTQSSRYLVKRTGEKVFLECVQDMDHENMFWYRQDPGLGLRLIYFSYDVKMKEKGDIPEGYSVSREKKERFSLILESASTNQTSMYLCASIRQAGPYEQYFGPGTRLTVT.

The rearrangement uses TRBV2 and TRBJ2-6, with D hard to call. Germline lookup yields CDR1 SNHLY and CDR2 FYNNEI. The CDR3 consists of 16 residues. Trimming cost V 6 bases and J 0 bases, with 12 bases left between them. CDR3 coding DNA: TGTGCCAGCAGCCAACAAGGGTACTCTGGGGCCAACGTCCTGACTTTC. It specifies CASSQQGYSGANVLTF.

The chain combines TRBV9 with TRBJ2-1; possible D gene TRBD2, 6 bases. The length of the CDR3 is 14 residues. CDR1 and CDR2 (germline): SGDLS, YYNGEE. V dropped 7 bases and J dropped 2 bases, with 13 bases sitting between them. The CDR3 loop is CASGGAGPYNEQFF. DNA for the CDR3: TGTGCCAGCGGCGGAGCGGGTCCCTACAATGAGCAGTTCTTC.

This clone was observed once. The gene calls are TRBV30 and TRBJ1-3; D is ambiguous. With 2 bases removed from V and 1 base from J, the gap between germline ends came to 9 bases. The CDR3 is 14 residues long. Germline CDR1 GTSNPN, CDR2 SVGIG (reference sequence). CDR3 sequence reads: CAWSFGPSGNTIYF. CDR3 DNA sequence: TGTGCCTGGAGTTTCGGGCCTTCTGGAAACACCATATATTTT. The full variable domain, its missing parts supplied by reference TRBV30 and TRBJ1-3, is SQTIHQWPATLVQPVGSPLSLECTVEGTSNPNLYWYRQAAGRGLQLLFYSVGIGQISSEVPQNLSASRPQDRQFILSSKKLLLSDSGFYLCAWSFGPSGNTIYFGEGSWLTVV.

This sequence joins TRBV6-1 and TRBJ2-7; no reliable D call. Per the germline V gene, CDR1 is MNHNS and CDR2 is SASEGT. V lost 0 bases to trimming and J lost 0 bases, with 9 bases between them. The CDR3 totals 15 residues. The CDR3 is CASSEAQDDSYEQYF. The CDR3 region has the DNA TGTGCCAGCAGTGAAGCGCAGGACGACTCCTACGAGCAGTACTTC.

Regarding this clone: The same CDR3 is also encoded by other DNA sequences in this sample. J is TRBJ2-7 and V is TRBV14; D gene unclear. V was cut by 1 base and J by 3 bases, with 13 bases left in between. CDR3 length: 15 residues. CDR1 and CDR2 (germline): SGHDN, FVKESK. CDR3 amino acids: CASSQGRWSLYEQYF. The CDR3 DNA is TGTGCCAGCAGCCAAGGTCGGTGGAGCCTCTACGAGCAGTACTTC.

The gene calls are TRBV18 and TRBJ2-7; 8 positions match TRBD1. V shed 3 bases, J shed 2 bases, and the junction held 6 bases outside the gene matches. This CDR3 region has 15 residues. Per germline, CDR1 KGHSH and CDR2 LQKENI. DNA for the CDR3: TGTGCCAGCTCACCTAACGGACAGGGCACCTACGAGCAGTACTTC. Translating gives CASSPNGQGTYEQYF.

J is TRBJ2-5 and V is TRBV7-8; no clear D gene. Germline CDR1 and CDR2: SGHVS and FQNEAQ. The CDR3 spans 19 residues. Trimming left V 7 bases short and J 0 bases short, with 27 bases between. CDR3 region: CASILKGGGYQRDQETQYF. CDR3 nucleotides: TGTGCCAGCATCCTTAAAGGCGGTGGGTACCAAAGGGACCAAGAGACCCAGTACTTC.

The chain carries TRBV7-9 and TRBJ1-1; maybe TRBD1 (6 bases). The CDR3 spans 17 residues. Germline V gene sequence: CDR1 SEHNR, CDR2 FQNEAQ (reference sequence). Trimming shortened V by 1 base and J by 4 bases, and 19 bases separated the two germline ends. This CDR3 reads CASSLVTRHRVGTEAFF. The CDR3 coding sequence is TGTGCCAGCAGCTTAGTTACTCGACACAGGGTAGGCACTGAAGCTTTCTTT.